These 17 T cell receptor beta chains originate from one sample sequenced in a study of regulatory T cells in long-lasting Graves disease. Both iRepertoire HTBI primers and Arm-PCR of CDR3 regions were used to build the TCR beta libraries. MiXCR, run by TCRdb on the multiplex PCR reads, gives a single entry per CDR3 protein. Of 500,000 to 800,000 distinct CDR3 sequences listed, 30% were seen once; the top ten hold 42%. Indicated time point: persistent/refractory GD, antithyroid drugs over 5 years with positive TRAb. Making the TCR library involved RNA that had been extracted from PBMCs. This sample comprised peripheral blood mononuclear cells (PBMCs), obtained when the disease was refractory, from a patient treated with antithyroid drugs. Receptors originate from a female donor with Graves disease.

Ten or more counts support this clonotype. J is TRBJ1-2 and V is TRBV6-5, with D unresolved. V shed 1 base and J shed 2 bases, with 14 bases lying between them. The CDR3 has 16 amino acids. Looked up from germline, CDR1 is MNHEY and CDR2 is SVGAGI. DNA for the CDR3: TGTGCCAGCAGTTACTATCGGGCAGTGCCGAACTATGGCTACACCTTC. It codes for CASSYYRAVPNYGYTF.

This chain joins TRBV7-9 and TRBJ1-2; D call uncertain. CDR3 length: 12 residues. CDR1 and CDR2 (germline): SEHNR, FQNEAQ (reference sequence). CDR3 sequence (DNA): TGTTCAATTAATACCCACAGTGATGGCTACACCTTC. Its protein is CSINTHSDGYTF.

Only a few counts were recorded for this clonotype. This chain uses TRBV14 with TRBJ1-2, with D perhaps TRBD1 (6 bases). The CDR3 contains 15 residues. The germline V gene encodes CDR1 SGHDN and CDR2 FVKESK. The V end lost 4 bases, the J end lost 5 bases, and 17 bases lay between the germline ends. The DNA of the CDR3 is TGTGCCAGCAGCCCAGAGGGACACTATCGTTATGGCTACACCTTC. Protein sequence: CASSPEGHYRYGYTF.

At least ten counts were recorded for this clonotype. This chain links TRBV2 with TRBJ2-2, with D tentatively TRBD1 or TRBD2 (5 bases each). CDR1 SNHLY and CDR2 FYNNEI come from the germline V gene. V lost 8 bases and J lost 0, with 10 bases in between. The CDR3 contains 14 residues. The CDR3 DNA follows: TGTGCCAGCCGGGACGACGCGAACACCGGGGAGCTGTTTTTT. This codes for CASRDDANTGELFF.

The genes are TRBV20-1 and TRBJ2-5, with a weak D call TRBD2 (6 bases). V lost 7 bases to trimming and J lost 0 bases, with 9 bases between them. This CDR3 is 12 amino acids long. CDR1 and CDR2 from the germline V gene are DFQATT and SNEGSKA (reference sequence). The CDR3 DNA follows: TGCAGTGGGGGGGTCCACCAAGAGACCCAGTACTTC. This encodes CSGGVHQETQYF.

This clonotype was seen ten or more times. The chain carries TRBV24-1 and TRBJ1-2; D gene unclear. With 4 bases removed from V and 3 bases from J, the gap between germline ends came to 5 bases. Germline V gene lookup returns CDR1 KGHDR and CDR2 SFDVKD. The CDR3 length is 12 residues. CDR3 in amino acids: CATSEGDYGYTF. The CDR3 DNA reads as TGTGCCACCAGTGAGGGTGACTATGGCTACACCTTC.

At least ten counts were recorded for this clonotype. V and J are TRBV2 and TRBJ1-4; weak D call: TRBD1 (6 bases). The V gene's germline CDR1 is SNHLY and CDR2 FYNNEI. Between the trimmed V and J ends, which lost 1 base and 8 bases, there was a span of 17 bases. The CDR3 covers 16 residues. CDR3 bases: TGTGCCAGCAGTGAAGTAGGGGGACCCAGCAAGGAAAAACTGTTTTTT. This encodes CASSEVGGPSKEKLFF.

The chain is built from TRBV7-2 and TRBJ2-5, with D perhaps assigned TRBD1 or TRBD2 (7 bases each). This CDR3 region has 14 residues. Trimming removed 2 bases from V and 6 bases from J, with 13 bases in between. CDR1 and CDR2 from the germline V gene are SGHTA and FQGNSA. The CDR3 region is CASSLQGEGKTQYF. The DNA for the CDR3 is TGTGCCAGCAGCTTACAGGGGGAGGGAAAGACCCAGTACTTC.

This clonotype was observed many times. CDR3 in DNA: TGTGCCAGCAGACTTGGACAGGGGGCAGATGGCTACACCTTC. This sequence encodes CASRLGQGADGYTF. V is TRBV2 and J is TRBJ1-2; 11 bases are shared with TRBD1. This CDR3 spans 14 amino acids. Trimming cost V 6 bases and J 6 bases; bases outside gene matches: 6. CDR1 is SNHLY and CDR2 is FYNNEI in the germline V gene. Variable domain in full (rest from reference TRBV2 and TRBJ1-2): EPEVTQTPSHQVTQMGQEVILRCVPISNHLYFYWYRQILGQKVEFLVSFYNNEISEKSEIFDDQFSVERPDGSNFTLKIRSTKLEDSAMYFCASRLGQGADGYTFGSGTRLTVV.

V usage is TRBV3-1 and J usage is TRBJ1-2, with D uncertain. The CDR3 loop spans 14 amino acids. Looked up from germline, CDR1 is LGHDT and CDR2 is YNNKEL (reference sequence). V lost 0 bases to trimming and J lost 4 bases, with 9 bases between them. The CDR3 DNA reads TGTGCCAGCAGCCAAGAGTCAGGAGGCTATGGCTACACCTTC. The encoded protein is CASSQESGGYGYTF.

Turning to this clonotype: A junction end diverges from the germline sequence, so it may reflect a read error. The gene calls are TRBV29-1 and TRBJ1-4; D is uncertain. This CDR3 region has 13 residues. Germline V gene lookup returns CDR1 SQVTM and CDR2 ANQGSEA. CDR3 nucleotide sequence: TGCAGCGTATCCTTAGGAGCTAATGAAAAACTGCTTTTT. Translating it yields CSVSLGANEKLLF.

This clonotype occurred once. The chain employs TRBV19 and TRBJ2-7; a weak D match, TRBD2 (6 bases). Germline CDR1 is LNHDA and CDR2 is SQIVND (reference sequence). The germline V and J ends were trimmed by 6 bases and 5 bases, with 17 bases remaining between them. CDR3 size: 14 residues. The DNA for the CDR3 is TGTGCCAGTAGCCCCTGGCGGGATAGCGACGAGCAGTACTTC. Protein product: CASSPWRDSDEQYF.

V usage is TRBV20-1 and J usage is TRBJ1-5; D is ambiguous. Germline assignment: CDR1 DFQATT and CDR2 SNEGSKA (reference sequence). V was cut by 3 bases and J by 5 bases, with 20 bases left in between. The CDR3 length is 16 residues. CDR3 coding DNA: TGCAGTGCTAGCCCCGATTTTAATTCGGCCGATCAGCCCCAGCATTTT. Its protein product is CSASPDFNSADQPQHF.

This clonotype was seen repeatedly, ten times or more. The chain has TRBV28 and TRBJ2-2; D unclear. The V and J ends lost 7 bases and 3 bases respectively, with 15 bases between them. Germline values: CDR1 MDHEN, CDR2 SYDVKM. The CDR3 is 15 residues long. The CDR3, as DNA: TGTGCCAGCACCTCCGGTGGCGCGTACACCGGGGAGCTGTTTTTT. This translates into CASTSGGAYTGELFF.

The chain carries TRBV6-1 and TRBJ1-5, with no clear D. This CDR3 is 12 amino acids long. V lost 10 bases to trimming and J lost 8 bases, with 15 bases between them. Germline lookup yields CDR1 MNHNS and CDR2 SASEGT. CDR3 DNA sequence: TGTGCCATCACTGCCCTTCGGGAGCCCCAGCATTTT. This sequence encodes CAITALREPQHF.

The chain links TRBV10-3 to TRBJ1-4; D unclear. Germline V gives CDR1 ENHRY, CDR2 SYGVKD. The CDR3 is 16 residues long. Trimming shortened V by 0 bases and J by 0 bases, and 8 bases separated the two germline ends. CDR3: CAISESKSTTNEKLFF. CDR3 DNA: TGTGCCATCAGTGAGTCGAAGTCGACAACTAATGAAAAACTGTTTTTT.

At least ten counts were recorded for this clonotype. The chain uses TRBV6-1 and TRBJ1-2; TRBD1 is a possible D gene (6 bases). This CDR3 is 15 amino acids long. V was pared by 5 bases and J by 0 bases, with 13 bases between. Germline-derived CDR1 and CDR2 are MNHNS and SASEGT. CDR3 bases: TGTGCCAGCAGTCTTACAGGGCTCTCTAACTATGGCTACACCTTC. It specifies CASSLTGLSNYGYTF.